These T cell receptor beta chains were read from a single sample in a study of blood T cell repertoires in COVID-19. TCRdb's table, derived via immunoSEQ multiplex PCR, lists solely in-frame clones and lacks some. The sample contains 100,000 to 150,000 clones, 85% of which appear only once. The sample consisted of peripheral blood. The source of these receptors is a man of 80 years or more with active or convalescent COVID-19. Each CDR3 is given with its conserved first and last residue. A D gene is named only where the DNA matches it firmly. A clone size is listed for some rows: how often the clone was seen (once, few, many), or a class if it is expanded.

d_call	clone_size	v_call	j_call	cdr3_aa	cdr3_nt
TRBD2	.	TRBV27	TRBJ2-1	CASSPLTGLADYNEQFF	TGTGCCAGCAGTCCTCTTACTGGACTAGCGGACTACAATGAGCAGTTCTTC
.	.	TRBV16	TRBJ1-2	CASSQQGTNYGYTF	TGTGCCAGCAGCCAGCAGGGGACTAACTATGGCTACACCTTC
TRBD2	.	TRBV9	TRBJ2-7	CASSVATGGVYEQYF	TGTGCCAGCAGCGTAGCTACGGGGGGGGTCTACGAGCAGTACTTC
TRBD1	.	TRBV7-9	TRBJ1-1	CASSLVGDRLWSTEAFF	TGTGCCAGCAGCTTAGTTGGGGACAGATTGTGGAGCACTGAAGCTTTCTTT
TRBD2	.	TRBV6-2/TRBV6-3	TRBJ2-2	CASSHLAGRSVTGELFF	TGTGCCAGCAGTCACTTAGCGGGGCGCTCGGTCACCGGGGAGCTGTTTTTT
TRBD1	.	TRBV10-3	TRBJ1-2	CAISGDRQGLTYGYTF	TGTGCCATCAGTGGGGACCGACAGGGCCTCACCTATGGCTACACCTTC
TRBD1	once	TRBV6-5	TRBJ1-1	CASSYYRGPNTEAFF	TGTGCCAGCAGTTACTACAGGGGACCGAACACTGAAGCTTTCTTT
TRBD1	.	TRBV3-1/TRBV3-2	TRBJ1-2	CASSQGDRGVYGYTF	TGTGCCAGCAGCCAAGGGGACAGGGGGGTATATGGCTACACCTTC
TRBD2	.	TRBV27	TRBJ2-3	CASSSSGLAGRWGETNTDTQYF	TGTGCCAGCAGTTCGTCGGGACTAGCGGGTCGCTGGGGAGAGACGAACACAGATACGCAGTATTTT
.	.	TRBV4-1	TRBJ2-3	CASSQQGQGTDTQYF	TGCGCCAGCAGTCAACAGGGCCAGGGGACAGATACGCAGTATTTT
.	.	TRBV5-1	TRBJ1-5	CASSLGQADQPQHF	TGCGCCAGCAGCTTGGGACAGGCTGATCAGCCCCAGCATTTT
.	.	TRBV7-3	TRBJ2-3	CASSTILADTQYF	TGTGCCAGCAGCACAATCTTGGCAGATACGCAGTATTTT
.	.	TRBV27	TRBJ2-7	CASSLGLGAEGEQYF	TGTGCCAGCAGTTTGGGGCTAGGGGCTGAAGGCGAGCAGTACTTC
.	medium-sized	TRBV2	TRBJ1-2	CASSEANFYGYTF	TGTGCCAGCAGTGAAGCCAATTTCTATGGCTACACCTTC
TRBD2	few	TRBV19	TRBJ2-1	CASSITSGVEQFF	TGTGCCAGTAGTATTACTAGCGGAGTCGAGCAGTTCTTC
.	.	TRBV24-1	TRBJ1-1	CATSDNTGIEAFF	TGTGCCACCAGTGATAATACAGGAATTGAAGCTTTCTTT
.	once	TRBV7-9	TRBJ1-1	CASSSPGGYNTEAFF	TGTGCCAGCAGCTCCCCGGGAGGGTACAACACTGAAGCTTTCTTT
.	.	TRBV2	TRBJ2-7	CASMGNRDIYEQYF	TGTGCCAGCATGGGGAACCGGGACATATACGAGCAGTACTTC
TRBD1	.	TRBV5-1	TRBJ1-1	CASRWDRDGTEAFF	TGCGCCAGCCGCTGGGACAGGGATGGAACTGAAGCTTTCTTT
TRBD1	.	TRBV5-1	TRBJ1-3	CASSLSGTGDGNTIYF	TGCGCCAGCAGCTTGTCTGGGACAGGGGATGGAAACACCATATATTTT